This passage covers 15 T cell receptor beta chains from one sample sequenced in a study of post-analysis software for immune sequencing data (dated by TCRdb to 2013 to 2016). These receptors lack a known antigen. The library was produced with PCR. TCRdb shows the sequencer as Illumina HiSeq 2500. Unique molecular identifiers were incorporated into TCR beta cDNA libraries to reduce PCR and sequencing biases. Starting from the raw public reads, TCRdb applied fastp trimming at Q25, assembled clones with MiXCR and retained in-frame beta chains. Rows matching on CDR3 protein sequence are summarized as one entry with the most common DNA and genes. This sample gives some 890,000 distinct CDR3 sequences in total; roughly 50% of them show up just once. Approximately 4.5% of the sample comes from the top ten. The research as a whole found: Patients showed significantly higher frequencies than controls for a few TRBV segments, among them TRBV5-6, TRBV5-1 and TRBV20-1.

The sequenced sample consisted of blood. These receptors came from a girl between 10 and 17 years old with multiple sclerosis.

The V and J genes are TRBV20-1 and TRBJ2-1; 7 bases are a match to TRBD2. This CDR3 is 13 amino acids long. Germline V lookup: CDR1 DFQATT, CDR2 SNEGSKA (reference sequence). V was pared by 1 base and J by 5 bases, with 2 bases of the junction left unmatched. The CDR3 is CSARGSGNNEQFF. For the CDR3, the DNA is TGCAGTGCTAGAGGGAGCGGGAACAATGAGCAGTTCTTC.

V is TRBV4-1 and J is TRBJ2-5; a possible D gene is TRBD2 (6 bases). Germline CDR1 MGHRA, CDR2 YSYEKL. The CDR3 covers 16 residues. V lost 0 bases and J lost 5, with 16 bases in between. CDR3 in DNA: TGCGCCAGCAGCCAAGATCCCTGGGCAGGGAGGGAGACCCAGTACTTC. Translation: CASSQDPWAGRETQYF.

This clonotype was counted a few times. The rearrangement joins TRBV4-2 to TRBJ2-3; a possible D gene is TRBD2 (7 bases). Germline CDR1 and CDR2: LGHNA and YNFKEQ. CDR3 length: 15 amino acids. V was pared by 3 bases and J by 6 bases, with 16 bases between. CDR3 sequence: CASSHGRGAGDTQYF. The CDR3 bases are TGTGCCAGCAGCCATGGCCGGGGGGCAGGGGATACGCAGTATTTT.

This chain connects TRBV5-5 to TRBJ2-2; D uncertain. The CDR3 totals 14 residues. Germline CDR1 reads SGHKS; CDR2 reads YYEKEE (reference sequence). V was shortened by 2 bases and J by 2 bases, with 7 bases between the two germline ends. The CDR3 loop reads CASSLFGNTGELFF. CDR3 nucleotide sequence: TGTGCCAGCAGCTTATTCGGTAACACCGGGGAGCTGTTTTTT.

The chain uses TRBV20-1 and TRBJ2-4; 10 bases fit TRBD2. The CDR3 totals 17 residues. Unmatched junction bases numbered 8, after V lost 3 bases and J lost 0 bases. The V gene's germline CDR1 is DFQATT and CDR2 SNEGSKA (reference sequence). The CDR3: CSASRQLAGLAKNIQYF. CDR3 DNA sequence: TGCAGTGCTAGCCGCCAACTAGCGGGGTTAGCCAAAAACATTCAGTACTTC.

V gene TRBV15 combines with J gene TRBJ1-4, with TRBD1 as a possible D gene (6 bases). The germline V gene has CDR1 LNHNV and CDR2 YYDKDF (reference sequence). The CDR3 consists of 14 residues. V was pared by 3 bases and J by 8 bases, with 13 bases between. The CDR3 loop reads CATSRGTSGEKLFF. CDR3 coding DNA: TGTGCCACCAGCAGGGGGACATCGGGAGAAAAACTGTTTTTT.

The CDR3 nucleotides are TGTGCCAGCAGTTACCCGGGGTTGGCGCAGTACTTC. Translation gives CASSYPGLAQYF. The gene calls are TRBV6-2 or TRBV6-3 and TRBJ2-5; TRBD2 might be the D (5 bases). CDR1 is MNHEY and CDR2 is SVGEGT in the germline V gene. Trimming left V 2 bases short and J 11 bases short, with 12 bases between. The CDR3 loop spans 12 amino acids.

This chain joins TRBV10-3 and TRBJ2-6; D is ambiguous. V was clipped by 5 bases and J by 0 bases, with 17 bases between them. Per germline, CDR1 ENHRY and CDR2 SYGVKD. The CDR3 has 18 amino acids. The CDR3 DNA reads TGTGCCATCAGTATGACCCACACCCTCCACTCTGGGGCCAACGTCCTGACTTTC. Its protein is CAISMTHTLHSGANVLTF.

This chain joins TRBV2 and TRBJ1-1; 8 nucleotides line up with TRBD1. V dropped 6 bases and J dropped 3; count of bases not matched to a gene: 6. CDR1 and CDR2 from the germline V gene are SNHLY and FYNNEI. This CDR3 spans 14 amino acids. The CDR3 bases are TGTGCCAGCAGAGATGGACAGGGCTACACTGAAGCTTTCTTT. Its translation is CASRDGQGYTEAFF.

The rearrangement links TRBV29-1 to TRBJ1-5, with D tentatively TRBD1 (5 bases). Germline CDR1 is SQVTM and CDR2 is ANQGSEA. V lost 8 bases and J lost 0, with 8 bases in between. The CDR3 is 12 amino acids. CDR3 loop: CSSDSSNQPQHF. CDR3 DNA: TGCAGCTCAGACAGTAGCAATCAGCCCCAGCATTTT.

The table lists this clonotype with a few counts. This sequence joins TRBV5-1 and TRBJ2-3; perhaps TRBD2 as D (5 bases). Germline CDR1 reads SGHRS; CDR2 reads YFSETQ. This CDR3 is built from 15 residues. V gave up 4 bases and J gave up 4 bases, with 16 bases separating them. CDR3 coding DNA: TGCGCCAGCAGCACCCAACTATCACTAGCAGATACGCAGTATTTT. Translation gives CASSTQLSLADTQYF.

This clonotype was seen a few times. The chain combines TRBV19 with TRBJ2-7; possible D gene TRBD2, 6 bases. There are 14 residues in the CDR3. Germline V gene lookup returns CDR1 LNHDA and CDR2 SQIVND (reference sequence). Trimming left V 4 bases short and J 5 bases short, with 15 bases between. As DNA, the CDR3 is TGTGCCAGTAGTACGCGGGATCTGTTGCACGAGCAGTACTTC. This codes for CASSTRDLLHEQYF.

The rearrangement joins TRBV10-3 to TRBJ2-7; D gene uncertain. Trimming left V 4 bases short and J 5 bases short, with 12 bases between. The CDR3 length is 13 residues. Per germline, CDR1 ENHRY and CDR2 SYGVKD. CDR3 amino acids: CAISARLVDEQYF. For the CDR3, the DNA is TGTGCCATCAGTGCGCGGCTAGTAGACGAGCAGTACTTC.

CDR3 nucleotide sequence: TGTGCCTGCGACAGGGGCGCGACCACTGAAGCTTTCTTT. Protein: CACDRGATTEAFF. V usage is TRBV30 and J usage is TRBJ1-1, with TRBD1 matching over 8 bases. Unmatched junction bases numbered 7, after V lost 6 bases and J lost 4 bases. The germline gives CDR1 GTSNPN, CDR2 SVGIG (reference sequence). The CDR3 is 13 residues long.

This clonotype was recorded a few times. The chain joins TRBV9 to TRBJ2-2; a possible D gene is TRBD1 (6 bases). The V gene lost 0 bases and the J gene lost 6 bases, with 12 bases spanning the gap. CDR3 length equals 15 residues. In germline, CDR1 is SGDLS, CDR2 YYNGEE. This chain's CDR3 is CASSVAQGLAGELFF. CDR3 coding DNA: TGTGCCAGCAGCGTAGCTCAGGGGCTCGCCGGGGAGCTGTTTTTT.